This T cell receptor (beta chain) was documented in a study of T cell responses to AZD1222 COVID-19 vaccine. Assay: immunoSEQ multiplex PCR; the TCRdb copy retains only in-frame clones and omits some. The data contain under 150,000 clones, just over 90% of them singletons. This receptor was taken from an adult in good health. The source material was peripheral blood, sampled on day 0 of AZD1222 vaccination.

This chain's CDR3 is CASSLPIGSGNTIYF. CDR3 coding DNA: TGTGCCAGCAGCTTACCAATTGGCTCTGGAAACACCATATATTTT. V usage is TRBV7-9 and J usage is TRBJ1-3; D not certain. The CDR3 sequence is 15 residues long. In germline, CDR1 is SEHNR, CDR2 FQNEAQ (reference sequence). The germline V and J ends were trimmed by 2 bases and 0 bases, with 8 bases remaining between them.